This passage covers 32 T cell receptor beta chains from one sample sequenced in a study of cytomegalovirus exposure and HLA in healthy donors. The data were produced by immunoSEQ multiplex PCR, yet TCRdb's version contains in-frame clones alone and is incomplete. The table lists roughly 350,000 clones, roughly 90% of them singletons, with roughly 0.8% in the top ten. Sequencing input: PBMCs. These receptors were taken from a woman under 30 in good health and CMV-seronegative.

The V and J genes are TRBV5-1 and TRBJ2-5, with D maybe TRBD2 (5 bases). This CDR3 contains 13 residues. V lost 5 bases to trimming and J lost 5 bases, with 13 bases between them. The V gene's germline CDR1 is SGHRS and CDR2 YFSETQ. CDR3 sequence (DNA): TGCGCCAGCAGTCTTAGTAGCGTGGAGACCCAGTACTTC. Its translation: CASSLSSVETQYF.

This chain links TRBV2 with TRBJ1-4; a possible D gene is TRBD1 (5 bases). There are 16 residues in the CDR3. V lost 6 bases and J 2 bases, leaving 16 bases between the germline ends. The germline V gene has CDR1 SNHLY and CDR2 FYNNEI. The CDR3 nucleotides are TGTGCCAGCAGCGAACTGGTCGGGACTACTAATGAAAAACTGTTTTTT. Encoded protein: CASSELVGTTNEKLFF.

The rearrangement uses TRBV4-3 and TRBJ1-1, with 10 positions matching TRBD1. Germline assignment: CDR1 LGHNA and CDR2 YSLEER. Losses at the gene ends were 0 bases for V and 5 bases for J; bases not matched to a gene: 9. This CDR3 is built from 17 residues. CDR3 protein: CASSQDHSGTGVTEAFF. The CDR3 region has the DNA TGCGCCAGCAGCCAAGACCATTCCGGGACAGGGGTTACTGAAGCTTTCTTT.

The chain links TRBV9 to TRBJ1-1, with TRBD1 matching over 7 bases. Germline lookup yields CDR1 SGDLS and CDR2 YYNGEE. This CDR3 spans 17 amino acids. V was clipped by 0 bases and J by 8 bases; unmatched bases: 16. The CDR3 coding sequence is TGTGCCAGCAGCGTAGGGGGAGGTTTGGGGACAGTCAGCGAAGCTTTCTTT. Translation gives CASSVGGGLGTVSEAFF.

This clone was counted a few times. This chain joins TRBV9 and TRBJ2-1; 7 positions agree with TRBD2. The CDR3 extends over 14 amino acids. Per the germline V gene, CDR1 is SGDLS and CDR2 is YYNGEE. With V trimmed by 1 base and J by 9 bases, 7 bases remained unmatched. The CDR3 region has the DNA TGTGCCAGCAGCGTACGCGGGAGCGTTAGTGAGCAGTTCTTC. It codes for CASSVRGSVSEQFF.

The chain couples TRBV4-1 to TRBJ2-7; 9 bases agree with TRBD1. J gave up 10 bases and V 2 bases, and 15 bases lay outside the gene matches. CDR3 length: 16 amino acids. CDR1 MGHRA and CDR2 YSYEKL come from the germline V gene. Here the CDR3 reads CASSQNSGQGFSIQYF. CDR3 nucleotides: TGCGCCAGCAGCCAAAATTCCGGACAGGGGTTCTCTATCCAGTACTTC.

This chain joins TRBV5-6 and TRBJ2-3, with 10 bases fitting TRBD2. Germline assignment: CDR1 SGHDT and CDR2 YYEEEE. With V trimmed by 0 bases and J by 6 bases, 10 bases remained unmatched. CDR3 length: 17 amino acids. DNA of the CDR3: TGTGCCAGCAGCTTGGCCAACAGCCTAGCGGGAGAGGATACGCAGTATTTT. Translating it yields CASSLANSLAGEDTQYF.

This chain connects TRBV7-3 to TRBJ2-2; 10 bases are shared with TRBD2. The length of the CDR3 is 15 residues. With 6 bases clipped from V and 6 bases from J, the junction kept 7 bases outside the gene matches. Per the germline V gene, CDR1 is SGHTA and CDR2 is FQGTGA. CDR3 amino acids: CASRPLAGAAGELFF. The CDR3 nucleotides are TGTGCCAGCAGGCCTCTAGCGGGAGCGGCCGGGGAGCTGTTTTTT.

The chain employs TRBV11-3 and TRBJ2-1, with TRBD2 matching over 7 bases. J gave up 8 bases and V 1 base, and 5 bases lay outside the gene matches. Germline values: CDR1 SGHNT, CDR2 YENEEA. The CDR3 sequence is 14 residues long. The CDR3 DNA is TGTGCCAGCAGCTTAGTGGGGGGGAGCGATGAGCAGTTCTTC. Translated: CASSLVGGSDEQFF.

The CDR3 region has the DNA TGTGCCAGCAGCTTAGATGGGACAGGGACTAACTATGGCTACACCTTC. This sequence encodes CASSLDGTGTNYGYTF. The chain carries TRBV11-2 and TRBJ1-2; 9 nucleotides agree with TRBD1. The ends lost 0 bases at V and 0 bases at J; junction bases unmatched: 2. CDR1 and CDR2 (germline): SGHAT, FQNNGV. The CDR3 is 16 amino acids. Drawing the rest from reference TRBV11-2 and TRBJ1-2, the complete variable domain is EAGVAQSPRYKIIEKRQSVAFWCNPISGHATLYWYQQILGQGPKLLIQFQNNGVVDDSQLPKDRFSAERLKGVDSTLKIQPAKLEDSAVYLCASSLDGTGTNYGYTFGSGTRLTVV.

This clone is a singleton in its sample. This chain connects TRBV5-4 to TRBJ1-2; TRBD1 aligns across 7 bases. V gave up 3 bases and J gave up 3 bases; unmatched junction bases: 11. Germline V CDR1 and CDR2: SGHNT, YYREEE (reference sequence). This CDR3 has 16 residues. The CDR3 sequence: CASSWAPGQWDYGYTF. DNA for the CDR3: TGTGCCAGCAGCTGGGCACCGGGACAGTGGGACTATGGCTACACCTTC.

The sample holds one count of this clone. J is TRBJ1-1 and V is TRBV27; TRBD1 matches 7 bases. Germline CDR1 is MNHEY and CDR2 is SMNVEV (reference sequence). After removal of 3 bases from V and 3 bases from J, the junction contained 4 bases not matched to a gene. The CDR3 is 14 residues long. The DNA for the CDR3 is TGTGCCAGCAGTTTCAGTCAGGGGGACACTGAAGCTTTCTTT. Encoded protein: CASSFSQGDTEAFF.

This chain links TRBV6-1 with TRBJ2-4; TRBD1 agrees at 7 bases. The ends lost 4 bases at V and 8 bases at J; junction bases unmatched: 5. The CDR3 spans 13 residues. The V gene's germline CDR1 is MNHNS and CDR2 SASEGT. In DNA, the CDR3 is TGTGCCAGCAGTGTGACAGGGCTGGACATTCAGTACTTC. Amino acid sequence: CASSVTGLDIQYF.

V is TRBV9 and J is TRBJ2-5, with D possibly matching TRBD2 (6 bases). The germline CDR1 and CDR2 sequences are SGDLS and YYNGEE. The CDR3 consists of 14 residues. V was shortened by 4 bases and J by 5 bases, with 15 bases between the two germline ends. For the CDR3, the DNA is TGTGCCAGCAGCCCCTCGGGAGAGGGGGAGACCCAGTACTTC. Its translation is CASSPSGEGETQYF.

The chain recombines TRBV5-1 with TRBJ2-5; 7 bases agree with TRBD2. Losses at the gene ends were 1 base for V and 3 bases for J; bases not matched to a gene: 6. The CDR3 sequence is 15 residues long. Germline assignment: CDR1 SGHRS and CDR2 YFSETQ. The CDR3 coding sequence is TGCGCCAGCAGCTTGATCGCGGCGGGAGAAGAGACCCAGTACTTC. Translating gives CASSLIAAGEETQYF.

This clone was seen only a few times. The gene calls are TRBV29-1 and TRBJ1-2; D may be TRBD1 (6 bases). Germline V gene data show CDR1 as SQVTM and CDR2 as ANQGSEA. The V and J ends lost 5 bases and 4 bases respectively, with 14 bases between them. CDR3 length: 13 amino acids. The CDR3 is CSVPLAGAYGYTF. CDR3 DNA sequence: TGCAGCGTTCCTCTAGCAGGGGCCTATGGCTACACCTTC.

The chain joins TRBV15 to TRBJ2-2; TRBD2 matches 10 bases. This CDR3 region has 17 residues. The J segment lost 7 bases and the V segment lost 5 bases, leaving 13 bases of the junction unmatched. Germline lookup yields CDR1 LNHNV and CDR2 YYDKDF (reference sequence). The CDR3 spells CATSGWGSSGRDGELFF. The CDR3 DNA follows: TGTGCCACCAGCGGATGGGGGTCTAGCGGGAGAGACGGGGAGCTGTTTTTT.

CDR3 amino acids: CASSQGSAVLNTEAFF. As DNA, the CDR3 is TGTGCCAGCAGCCAAGGATCGGCGGTATTGAACACTGAAGCTTTCTTT. The V gene is TRBV4-2, the J gene TRBJ1-1, with D uncertain. The CDR3 has 16 residues. Germline CDR1 reads LGHNA; CDR2 reads YNFKEQ. Trimming removed 1 base at V and 0 bases at J, with 12 bases between.

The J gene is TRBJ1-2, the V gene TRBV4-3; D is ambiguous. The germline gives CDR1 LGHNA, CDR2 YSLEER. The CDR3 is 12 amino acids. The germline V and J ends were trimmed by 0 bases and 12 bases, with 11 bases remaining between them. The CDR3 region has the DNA TGCGCCAGCAGCCAAGATGACGGGAGTAACACCTTC. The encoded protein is CASSQDDGSNTF.

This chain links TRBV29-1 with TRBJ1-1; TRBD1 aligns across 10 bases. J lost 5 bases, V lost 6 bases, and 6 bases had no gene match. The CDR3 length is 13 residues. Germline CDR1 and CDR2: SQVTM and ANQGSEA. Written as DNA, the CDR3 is TGCAGCGTCCTCCGGGACAGGGGTACTGAAGCTTTCTTT. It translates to CSVLRDRGTEAFF.

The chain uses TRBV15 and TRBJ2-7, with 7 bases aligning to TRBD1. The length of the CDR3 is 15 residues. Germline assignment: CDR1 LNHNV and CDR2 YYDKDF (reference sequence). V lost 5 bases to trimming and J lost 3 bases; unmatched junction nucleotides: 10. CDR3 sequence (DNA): TGTGCCACCAGCCAACGACAGGGTTTCTTCTACGAGCAGTACTTC. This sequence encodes CATSQRQGFFYEQYF.

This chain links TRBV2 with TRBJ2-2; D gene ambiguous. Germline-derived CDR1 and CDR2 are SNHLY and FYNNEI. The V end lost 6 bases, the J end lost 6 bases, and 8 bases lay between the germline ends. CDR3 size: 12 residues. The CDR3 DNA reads TGTGCCAGCAGGAGTGAATCCGGGGAGCTGTTTTTT. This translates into CASRSESGELFF.

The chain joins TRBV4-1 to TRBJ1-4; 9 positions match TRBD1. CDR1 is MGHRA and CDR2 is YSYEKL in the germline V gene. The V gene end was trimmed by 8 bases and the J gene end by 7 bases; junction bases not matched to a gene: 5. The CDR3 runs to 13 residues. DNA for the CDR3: TGCGCCAGCTGGGACAGGGCGGCTGAAAAACTGTTTTTT. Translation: CASWDRAAEKLFF.

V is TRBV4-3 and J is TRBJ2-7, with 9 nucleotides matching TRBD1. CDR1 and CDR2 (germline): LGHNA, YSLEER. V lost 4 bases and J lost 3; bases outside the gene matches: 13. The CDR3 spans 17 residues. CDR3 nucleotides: TGCGCCAGCAGCCCCGCCGTCGGGACAGGGAATTACTACGAGCAGTACTTC. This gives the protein CASSPAVGTGNYYEQYF.

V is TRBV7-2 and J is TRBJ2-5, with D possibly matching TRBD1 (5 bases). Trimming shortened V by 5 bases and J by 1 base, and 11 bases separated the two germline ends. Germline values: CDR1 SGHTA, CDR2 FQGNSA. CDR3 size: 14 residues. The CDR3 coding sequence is TGTGCCAGCAGCCACACAGGTCTCCAAGAGACCCAGTACTTC. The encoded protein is CASSHTGLQETQYF.

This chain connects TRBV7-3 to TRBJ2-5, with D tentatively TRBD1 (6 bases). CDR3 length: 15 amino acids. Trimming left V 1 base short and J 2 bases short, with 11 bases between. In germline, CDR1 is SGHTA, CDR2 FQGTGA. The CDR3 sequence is CASSLMGATQETQYF. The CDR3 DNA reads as TGTGCCAGCAGCTTAATGGGGGCCACACAAGAGACCCAGTACTTC. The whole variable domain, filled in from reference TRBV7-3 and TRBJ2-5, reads GAGVSQTPSNKVTEKGKYVELRCDPISGHTALYWYRQSLGQGPEFLIYFQGTGAADDSGLPNDRFFAVRPEGSVSTLKIQRTERGDSAVYLCASSLMGATQETQYFGPGTRLLVL.

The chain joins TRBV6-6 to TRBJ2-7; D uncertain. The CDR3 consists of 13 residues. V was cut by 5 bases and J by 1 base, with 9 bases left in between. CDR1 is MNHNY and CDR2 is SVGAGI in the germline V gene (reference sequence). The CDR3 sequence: CASSLGVSYEQYF. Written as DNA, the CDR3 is TGTGCCAGCAGTCTCGGTGTATCCTACGAGCAGTACTTC.

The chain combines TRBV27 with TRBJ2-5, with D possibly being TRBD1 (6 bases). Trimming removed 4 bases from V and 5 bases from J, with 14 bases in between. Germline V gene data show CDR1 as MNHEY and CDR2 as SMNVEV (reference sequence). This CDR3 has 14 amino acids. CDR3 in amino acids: CASSSPGAKETQYF. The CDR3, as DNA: TGTGCCAGCAGTTCCCCAGGGGCCAAGGAGACCCAGTACTTC.

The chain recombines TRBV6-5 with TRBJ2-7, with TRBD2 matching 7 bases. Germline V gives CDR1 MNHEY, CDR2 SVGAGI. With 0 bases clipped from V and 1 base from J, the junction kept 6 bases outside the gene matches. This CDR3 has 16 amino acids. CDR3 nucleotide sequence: TGTGCCAGCAGTTACTCTGCGGGAGTAGATTCCTACGAGCAGTACTTC. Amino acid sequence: CASSYSAGVDSYEQYF.

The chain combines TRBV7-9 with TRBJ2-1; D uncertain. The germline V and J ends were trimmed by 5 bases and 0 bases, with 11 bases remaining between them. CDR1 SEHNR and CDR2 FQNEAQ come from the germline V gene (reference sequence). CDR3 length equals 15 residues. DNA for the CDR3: TGTGCCAGCAGCACCCCTAGGAGCTCCTACAATGAGCAGTTCTTC. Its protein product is CASSTPRSSYNEQFF.

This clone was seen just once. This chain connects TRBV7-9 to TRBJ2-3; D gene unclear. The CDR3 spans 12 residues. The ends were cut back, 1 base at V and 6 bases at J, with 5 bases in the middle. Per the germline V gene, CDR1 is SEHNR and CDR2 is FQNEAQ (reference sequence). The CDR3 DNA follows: TGTGCCAGCAGCTTAGAGCCCGATACGCAGTATTTT. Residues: CASSLEPDTQYF.

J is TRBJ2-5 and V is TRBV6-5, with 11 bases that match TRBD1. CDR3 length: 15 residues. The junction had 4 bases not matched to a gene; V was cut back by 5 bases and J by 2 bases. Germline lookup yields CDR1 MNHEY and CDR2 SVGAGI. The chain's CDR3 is CASSRDRGVQETQYF. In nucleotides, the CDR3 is TGTGCCAGCAGTCGGGACAGGGGGGTACAAGAGACCCAGTACTTC.